The sequence of this T cell receptor beta chain was determined in a study of beta chain features in type 1 diabetes. Study findings and constraints: Among patients with Type 1 diabetes, TCRB CDR3s were moderately but significantly shorter in every one of the four CD4+ subsets.

The investigators reverse transcribed all of the isolated RNA, so they sequenced expressed TCRB transcripts. The repertoire was sequenced with immunoSEQ multiplex PCR; TCRdb's copy has only in-frame clones and lacks some. The table lists about 700,000 clones, under 15% of them singletons, with less than 0.025% in the top ten. The CDR3 consists of 12 residues. V lost 1 base and J lost 5, with 8 bases in between. CDR1 and CDR2 from the germline V gene are GTSNPN and SVGIG (reference sequence). A few counts support this clone. What it binds is unknown. V gene TRBV30 combines with J gene TRBJ1-1; D gene uncertain. The sample comprised naive CD4+ T cells from blood. The origin of this receptor is a man between 18 and 29 years old with type 1 diabetes. CDR3 DNA: TGTGCCTGGAGTGAACGAGGGACTGAAGCTTTCTTT. Encoded protein: CAWSERGTEAFF.